This TCR beta chain was observed in a study of blood T cell repertoires in COVID-19. On the study more broadly: Acute-phase and convalescent COVID-19 samples originated in the United States, Italy and Spain. T cells, B-cell-depleted T cells, or PBMCs supplied cDNA or gDNA.

Authors' methods: The authors estimated nucleated cell counts from reference gene primer amplification. The assay was immunoSEQ multiplex PCR, and TCRdb's table has in-frame clones only and misses some. V, J and clone size derive from that table, while D and trimming were established from the DNA sequence. The data show 200,000 or so clones, with around three quarters seen just once and 4.5% to 7% held by the top ten. The CDR3 covers 15 residues. After removal of 6 bases from V and 4 bases from J, the junction contained 9 bases not matched to a gene. The germline V gene has CDR1 MNHEY and CDR2 SMNVEV (reference sequence).

This TCR was sampled from a woman in her sixties or seventies with acute or convalescent COVID-19. The chain is built from TRBV27 and TRBJ2-1, with 7 bases matching TRBD2. Sequencing was done on a sample of peripheral blood. CDR3 region: CASSRSAGEYNEQFF. CDR3 sequence (DNA): TGTGCCAGCAGCCGATCTGCGGGAGAATACAATGAGCAGTTCTTC.